This T cell receptor beta chain was observed in a study of shared clonotypes between healthy human individuals. Study information: CD4 naive cells filled three plates per donor, CD4 memory three, CD8 naive two and CD8 memory one. Study-wide findings and caveats: Rarefaction indicated that sorted-subset sequencing remained incomplete although depth was large. Represented diversity, genetic and exposure-history alike, was limited by few donors.

Each donor was a Caucasian adult residing in Nashville, Tennessee. As concerns this clone: Its specificity is not known.

The V gene end was trimmed by 5 bases and the J gene end by 3 bases; junction bases not matched to a gene: 11. Germline CDR1 MGHRA, CDR2 YSYEKL. This CDR3 contains 17 residues. Clones were sequenced by immunoSEQ multiplex PCR, and TCRdb holds only the in-frame ones, with some missing. The data show approximately 250,000 clones, with 50% to 75% seen just once and approximately 12% held by the top ten. This TCR was recovered from a man in his thirties or forties in good health. This sequence joins TRBV4-1 and TRBJ2-1, with 9 nucleotides matching TRBD2. The sequenced material came from memory CD4+ T cells sorted from blood. Subset described: CD45RA-negative fraction. The CDR3 DNA sequence: TGCGCCAGCAGCAACCCCTATAGCGGGAGCGTCTACAATGAGCAGTTCTTC. Its translation: CASSNPYSGSVYNEQFF.